Presented here are 29 T cell receptor beta chains from one specimen sequenced in a study of cytomegalovirus exposure and HLA in healthy donors. The primer mix had 60 Vbeta and 13 Jbeta primers. The table came from immunoSEQ multiplex PCR; TCRdb's copy has only in-frame clones and leaves some out. The sample lists around 110,000 clones, 50% to 70% occurring once. Sequenced material: PBMCs. These TCRs come from a woman in her 40s in good health and CMV-seropositive.

The chain links TRBV10-3 to TRBJ2-7; D is possibly TRBD1 (6 bases). Deletions cut 3 bases from V and 6 bases from J, with 9 bases between. The CDR3 covers 12 residues. In germline, CDR1 is ENHRY, CDR2 SYGVKD. CDR3 in DNA: TGTGCCATCAGTGACGGGACACTCGAGCAGTACTTC. Its translation is CAISDGTLEQYF.

This clone was counted only a few times. V usage is TRBV28 and J usage is TRBJ1-2, with a tentative D call TRBD1 (5 bases). This CDR3 has 14 residues. Germline values: CDR1 MDHEN, CDR2 SYDVKM. The V gene lost 6 bases and the J gene lost 0 bases, with 11 bases spanning the gap. This CDR3 is CASRRQQTNYGYTF. The CDR3 nucleotides are TGTGCCAGCAGGAGACAGCAAACTAACTATGGCTACACCTTC.

This clone was seen a few times. The chain is built from TRBV2 and TRBJ2-2; TRBD1 aligns across 9 bases. Germline V gene lookup returns CDR1 SNHLY and CDR2 FYNNEI. Trimming cost V 4 bases and J 2 bases; bases outside gene matches: 5. The CDR3 is 16 residues long. The CDR3 coding sequence is TGTGCCAGCAGTGGCCGGGACAGGGTTAACACCGGGGAGCTGTTTTTT. It specifies CASSGRDRVNTGELFF.

The chain joins TRBV29-1 to TRBJ2-7; TRBD2 might be the D (5 bases). The germline V and J ends were trimmed by 6 bases and 2 bases, with 8 bases remaining between them. The CDR3 is 11 residues long. CDR1 is SQVTM, CDR2 ANQGSEA, per germline. The CDR3 DNA is TGCAGCGTAGCGGAAACCTACGAGCAGTACTTC. Encoded protein: CSVAETYEQYF.

The chain is built from TRBV11-2 and TRBJ1-6; D possibly corresponds to TRBD1 (6 bases). CDR1 and CDR2 (germline): SGHAT, FQNNGV. This CDR3 is built from 15 residues. The germline V and J ends were trimmed by 9 bases and 7 bases, with 19 bases remaining between them. The DNA of the CDR3 is TGTGCCAGTACCAAAGGGGGAGTGGGGAATTCACCCCTCCACTTT. Its translation: CASTKGGVGNSPLHF. Combining the CDR3 with reference TRBV11-2 and TRBJ1-6 gives the whole variable domain EAGVAQSPRYKIIEKRQSVAFWCNPISGHATLYWYQQILGQGPKLLIQFQNNGVVDDSQLPKDRFSAERLKGVDSTLKIQPAKLEDSAVYLCASTKGGVGNSPLHFGNGTRLTVT.

V gene TRBV7-9 combines with J gene TRBJ1-1; the D gene is possibly TRBD1 (5 bases). The CDR3 is made up of 13 amino acids. The V end lost 5 bases, the J end lost 4 bases, and 11 bases lay between the germline ends. Germline values: CDR1 SEHNR, CDR2 FQNEAQ (reference sequence). The CDR3 region is CASSHPRVTEAFF. The CDR3 nucleotides are TGTGCCAGCAGCCACCCCAGGGTCACTGAAGCTTTCTTT.

The CDR3 DNA is TGTGCCAGCAGCCTCGCGGGACAGGGGCGATCCTACGAGCAGTACTTC. Protein: CASSLAGQGRSYEQYF. V usage is TRBV14 and J usage is TRBJ2-7; 10 bases are shared with TRBD1. In germline, CDR1 is SGHDN, CDR2 FVKESK. The junction had 7 bases not matched to a gene; V was cut back by 4 bases and J by 1 base. The CDR3 runs 16 residues.

The CDR3 nucleotides are TGTGCCAGCAGTGCCGGGACAGGGGCCCTTGAAGCTTTCTTT. It codes for CASSAGTGALEAFF. The chain joins TRBV28 to TRBJ1-1; TRBD1 aligns across 10 bases. After removal of 5 bases from V and 7 bases from J, the junction contained 7 bases not matched to a gene. In germline, CDR1 is MDHEN, CDR2 SYDVKM. The length of the CDR3 is 14 residues.

V usage is TRBV10-3 and J usage is TRBJ1-5, with a possible D match to TRBD1 (6 bases). The length of the CDR3 is 15 residues. V lost 3 bases and J lost 1, with 10 bases in between. CDR1 and CDR2 (germline): ENHRY, SYGVKD. Here the CDR3 reads CAISDTGLSNQPQHF. Here the CDR3 DNA reads TGTGCCATCAGTGATACAGGGTTGAGCAATCAGCCCCAGCATTTT.

CDR3 coding DNA: TGTGCCTACGAGGGAGCTGAAGCTTTCTTT. Translated: CAYEGAEAFF. This chain connects TRBV30 to TRBJ1-1; D unresolved. From germline, CDR1 is GTSNPN and CDR2 SVGIG (reference sequence). Trimming took 7 bases from V and 6 from J, leaving 9 bases between them. The CDR3 has 10 amino acids.

This chain connects TRBV9 to TRBJ2-1, with TRBD2 matching over 11 bases. CDR1 SGDLS and CDR2 YYNGEE come from the germline V gene. J was trimmed by 6 bases and V by 0 bases; bases with no gene match: 11. The CDR3 is 18 amino acids. The CDR3 protein is CASSVDGGGLAALNEQFF. Here the CDR3 DNA reads TGTGCCAGCAGCGTAGATGGTGGGGGACTAGCGGCCCTCAATGAGCAGTTCTTC.

This clone was picked up one time. The chain combines TRBV19 with TRBJ2-7, with a possible D match to TRBD1 (7 bases). V lost 5 bases and J 1 base, leaving 15 bases between the germline ends. The CDR3 consists of 15 residues. Germline values: CDR1 LNHDA, CDR2 SQIVND (reference sequence). CDR3 sequence: CASSGGGTASYEQYF. The DNA of the CDR3 is TGTGCCAGTAGTGGTGGCGGGACAGCGTCCTACGAGCAGTACTTC. Together with reference TRBV19 and TRBJ2-7, the CDR3 gives the full variable domain: DGGITQSPKYLFRKEGQNVTLSCEQNLNHDAMYWYRQDPGQGLRLIYYSQIVNDFQKGDIAEGYSVSREKKESFPLTVTSAQKNPTAFYLCASSGGGTASYEQYFGPGTRLTVT.

The V call is TRBV28, the J call TRBJ2-3; D possibly corresponds to TRBD1 (6 bases). The CDR3 length is 15 residues. The V and J ends lost 6 bases and 0 bases respectively, with 13 bases between them. CDR1 is MDHEN and CDR2 is SYDVKM in the germline V gene. The DNA of the CDR3 is TGTGCCAGCAGAAGCAGGGGCACCAGCACAGATACGCAGTATTTT. Its protein is CASRSRGTSTDTQYF.

This sequence joins TRBV5-1 and TRBJ2-5; the match to TRBD2 covers 8 bases. Germline CDR1 is SGHRS and CDR2 is YFSETQ. This CDR3 comprises 14 residues. V shed 4 bases and J 1 base; nucleotides not matched to a gene: 3. DNA for the CDR3: TGCGCCAGCAGCGTTACTAGCGGCCAAGAGACCCAGTACTTC. It codes for CASSVTSGQETQYF.

The CDR3 bases are TGTGCCAGCAGCTTCTCACAGTATTTTAATGAAAAACTGTTTTTT. It codes for CASSFSQYFNEKLFF. The genes are TRBV5-6 and TRBJ1-4; D unresolved. V lost 2 bases and J 4 bases, leaving 12 bases between the germline ends. The CDR3 has 15 amino acids. From germline, CDR1 is SGHDT and CDR2 YYEEEE. The full variable domain, completed using reference TRBV5-6 and TRBJ1-4, is DAGVTQSPTHLIKTRGQQVTLRCSPKSGHDTVSWYQQALGQGPQFIFQYYEEEERQRGNFPDRFSGHQFPNYSSELNVNALLLGDSALYLCASSFSQYFNEKLFFGSGTQLSVL.

The chain is built from TRBV11-2 and TRBJ2-7, with a weak D call TRBD1 (5 bases). This CDR3 is 14 amino acids long. V was trimmed by 1 base and J by 1 base, leaving 8 bases between them. Germline loops: CDR1 SGHAT, CDR2 FQNNGV. CDR3 residues: CASSLVRGSYEQYF. The CDR3 DNA reads TGTGCCAGCAGCTTAGTTAGGGGTTCCTACGAGCAGTACTTC.

The chain joins TRBV18 to TRBJ2-3; 9 bases fit TRBD2. In germline, CDR1 is KGHSH, CDR2 LQKENI. This CDR3 contains 16 residues. Trimming took 6 bases from V and 5 from J; bases not matched to a gene: 12. The CDR3 region has the DNA TGTGCCAGCTCCCTGGTAGAGCGGGAGGAAGGAGATACGCAGTATTTT. Translation gives CASSLVEREEGDTQYF. Full variable domain (remainder filled in from reference TRBV18 and TRBJ2-3): NAGVMQNPRHLVRRRGQEARLRCSPMKGHSHVYWYRQLPEEGLKFMVYLQKENIIDESGMPKERFSAEFPKEGPSILRIQQVVRGDSAAYFCASSLVEREEGDTQYFGPGTRLTVL.

The V and J genes are TRBV2 and TRBJ2-7, with TRBD2 identical over 7 bases. V dropped 6 bases and J dropped 7; count of bases not matched to a gene: 12. The CDR3 runs 14 residues. Germline CDR1 SNHLY, CDR2 FYNNEI. CDR3 protein: CASRHALPGREQYF. The CDR3, as DNA: TGTGCCAGCAGACACGCCCTCCCCGGGAGGGAGCAGTACTTC.

This chain uses TRBV6-5 with TRBJ2-7; D is undetermined. The germline V and J ends were trimmed by 0 bases and 2 bases, with 8 bases remaining between them. There are 14 residues in the CDR3. From germline, CDR1 is MNHEY and CDR2 SVGAGI. DNA of the CDR3: TGTGCCAGCAGTTACTCGCGGCTAGCCTACGAGCAGTACTTC. This translates into CASSYSRLAYEQYF.

The chain links TRBV12-5 to TRBJ2-5; 10 bases are shared with TRBD2. Germline CDR1 and CDR2: LGHNT and FRNRAP. CDR3 length: 20 residues. V gave up 2 bases and J gave up 2 bases; unmatched junction bases: 17. The CDR3 here is CASGLKGSGAGGMRQETQYF. The CDR3 DNA reads as TGTGCTAGTGGTTTGAAGGGCTCGGGAGCGGGAGGGATGAGACAAGAGACCCAGTACTTC.

The chain combines TRBV11-2 with TRBJ2-7; D is uncertain. This CDR3 has 15 amino acids. V lost 0 bases to trimming and J lost 5 bases, with 14 bases between them. Germline V CDR1 and CDR2: SGHAT, FQNNGV. The CDR3 DNA reads TGTGCCAGCAGCTTAGAAGGAACAGAAGGCGACGAGCAGTACTTC. This codes for CASSLEGTEGDEQYF.

CDR3 DNA sequence: TGTGCCAGCTACTCTGAGCGGGGAATTAGTCAGCCCCAGCATTTT. As protein: CASYSERGISQPQHF. The rearrangement links TRBV5-8 to TRBJ1-5; D unclear. The CDR3 length is 15 residues. Germline CDR1 reads SGHTS; CDR2 reads YDEGEE. Trimming pared 7 bases from V and 6 bases from J, leaving 20 bases between.

This chain joins TRBV27 and TRBJ1-2; TRBD1 matches 7 bases. J gave up 5 bases and V 4 bases, and 10 bases lay outside the gene matches. The CDR3 totals 15 residues. Germline CDR1 reads MNHEY; CDR2 reads SMNVEV (reference sequence). This chain's CDR3 is CASSSSGTVNYGYTF. The CDR3 DNA follows: TGTGCCAGCAGTTCCTCCGGGACAGTCAATTATGGCTACACCTTC.

V gene TRBV2 combines with J gene TRBJ1-1; D is undetermined. CDR1 SNHLY and CDR2 FYNNEI come from the germline V gene. The V gene lost 5 bases and the J gene lost 1 base, with 8 bases spanning the gap. CDR3 length: 13 amino acids. The CDR3 coding sequence is TGTGCCAGCAGTCAGGCTGGGAACACTGAAGCTTTCTTT. It is translated as CASSQAGNTEAFF.

This clone was observed once. The V call is TRBV6-5, the J call TRBJ2-7; D remains ambiguous. V was pared by 6 bases and J by 6 bases, with 9 bases between. CDR1 and CDR2 (germline): MNHEY, SVGAGI. The CDR3 is 11 amino acids. Here the CDR3 reads CASSREAEQYF. Written as DNA, the CDR3 is TGTGCCAGCAGCCGTGAGGCCGAGCAGTACTTC.

The rearrangement joins TRBV19 to TRBJ2-2, with TRBD2 matching over 12 bases. Germline lookup yields CDR1 LNHDA and CDR2 SQIVND (reference sequence). The V gene end was trimmed by 3 bases and the J gene end by 6 bases; junction bases not matched to a gene: 8. The CDR3 extends over 17 amino acids. CDR3 sequence reads: CASSINRLAGDPGELFF. CDR3 DNA: TGTGCCAGTAGTATTAATCGACTAGCGGGAGACCCCGGGGAGCTGTTTTTT.

The chain recombines TRBV28 with TRBJ2-1; D gene ambiguous. CDR1 is MDHEN, CDR2 SYDVKM, per germline. CDR3 length equals 17 residues. V was pared by 6 bases and J by 4 bases, with 22 bases between. The CDR3 nucleotides are TGTGCCAGCAGCCCCCCCAGGCGATATATCCCTTACAATGAGCAGTTCTTC. It encodes CASSPPRRYIPYNEQFF. The complete variable domain, with remaining parts taken from reference TRBV28 and TRBJ2-1, reads DVKVTQSSRYLVKRTGEKVFLECVQDMDHENMFWYRQDPGLGLRLIYFSYDVKMKEKGDIPEGYSVSREKKERFSLILESASTNQTSMYLCASSPPRRYIPYNEQFFGPGTRLTVL.

This clone has only a few counts. V is TRBV18 and J is TRBJ1-4, with 12 positions matching TRBD1. The CDR3 contains 15 residues. CDR1 KGHSH and CDR2 LQKENI come from the germline V gene. The V segment lost 3 bases and the J segment 6 bases; nucleotides outside the gene matches: 2. For the CDR3, the DNA is TGTGCCAGCTCACCCGGGACAGGGGGCGATGAAAAACTGTTTTTT. Protein: CASSPGTGGDEKLFF.

The V call is TRBV7-8, the J call TRBJ1-4; TRBD1 matches 8 bases. V was clipped by 5 bases and J by 10 bases; unmatched bases: 12. CDR3 size: 15 residues. Germline CDR1 SGHVS, CDR2 FQNEAQ. The CDR3 nucleotides are TGTGCCAGCAGCCTCTCGGGCAGGGGGCGTGGAAAACTGTTTTTT. Translated, it gives CASSLSGRGRGKLFF.